These T cell receptor beta chains were read from a single sample in a study of vaccination effects on CD4 cells after COVID-19. Measured with immunoSEQ multiplex PCR; TCRdb has only the in-frame clones, and not every one. The table includes roughly 40,000 clones, about 63% detected once. These receptors are not linked to any known antigen. Source: CD4+ T cells from PBMCs cultured without peptide, taken after COVID-19 vaccination. The source is a human donor who received a COVID-19 vaccine. Each CDR3 is given with its conserved first and last residue. The order of the fields is CDR3 DNA, CDR3 protein, V gene, clone size, D gene, J gene. The D gene is left open where the match is weak. Not every row has a clone size; where given, it reads once, few, many or a size class.

cdr3_nt: TGTGCCAGTAGTGCTACGGACAGGGGGTTTTTGGATGGCTACACCTTC
cdr3_aa: CASSATDRGFLDGYTF
v_call: TRBV19
clone_size: NA
d_call: TRBD1
j_call: TRBJ1-2

cdr3_nt: TGTGCCAGCAGTGACGGGCTAGCGGGAACGCAGTATTTT
cdr3_aa: CASSDGLAGTQYF
v_call: TRBV6-4
clone_size: NA
d_call: TRBD2
j_call: TRBJ2-3

cdr3_nt: TGTGCCAGCAGCCTGCGACAGGGGGGGAACCAAGAGACCCAGTACTTC
cdr3_aa: CASSLRQGGNQETQYF
v_call: TRBV3-1/TRBV3-2
clone_size: NA
d_call: TRBD1
j_call: TRBJ2-5

cdr3_nt: TGTGCCAGCAGTGAATTTCTAGGGGCGGGCGAGCAGTACTTC
cdr3_aa: CASSEFLGAGEQYF
v_call: TRBV25-1
clone_size: NA
d_call: NA
j_call: TRBJ2-7

cdr3_nt: TGTGCCAGCACTGCACAGGGGCACTATGGCTACACCTTC
cdr3_aa: CASTAQGHYGYTF
v_call: TRBV6-6
clone_size: NA
d_call: TRBD1
j_call: TRBJ1-2

cdr3_nt: TGTGCCAGCAGCCAGGGACAAGGCGGGGAGCTGTTTTTT
cdr3_aa: CASSQGQGGELFF
v_call: TRBV9
clone_size: NA
d_call: NA
j_call: TRBJ2-2

cdr3_nt: TGCGCCAGCAGTGAGAACCTAGCCTCTAGTAATGAAAAACTGTTTTTT
cdr3_aa: CASSENLASSNEKLFF
v_call: TRBV10-2
clone_size: NA
d_call: NA
j_call: TRBJ1-4

cdr3_nt: TGTGCCAGCAACACGAGAAGGACAGGTTATGGCTACACCTTC
cdr3_aa: CASNTRRTGYGYTF
v_call: TRBV6-5
clone_size: NA
d_call: TRBD1
j_call: TRBJ1-2

cdr3_nt: TGTGCCATCAGTGTCACAGGGAGCACCTACGAGCAGTACTTC
cdr3_aa: CAISVTGSTYEQYF
v_call: TRBV10-3
clone_size: few
d_call: NA
j_call: TRBJ2-7

cdr3_nt: TGTGCCAGCAGCGTAGGACACGGCAACTCCTACGAGCAGTACTTC
cdr3_aa: CASSVGHGNSYEQYF
v_call: TRBV9
clone_size: NA
d_call: NA
j_call: TRBJ2-7

cdr3_nt: TGTGCCAGTACCAAGGACAGGAGCCTGAACACTGAAGCTTTCTTT
cdr3_aa: CASTKDRSLNTEAFF
v_call: TRBV19
clone_size: NA
d_call: TRBD1
j_call: TRBJ1-1

cdr3_nt: TGCGCCAGCAGCCAAGAACTACTACCTTCCTACGAGCAGTACTTC
cdr3_aa: CASSQELLPSYEQYF
v_call: TRBV4-1
clone_size: NA
d_call: NA
j_call: TRBJ2-7

cdr3_nt: TGTGCCAGCAGCGTAGCGACTGGAGGACTTTACAATGAGCAGTTCTTC
cdr3_aa: CASSVATGGLYNEQFF
v_call: TRBV9
clone_size: NA
d_call: NA
j_call: TRBJ2-1

cdr3_nt: TGTGCCAGCAGTGCTTTAATCGGGTCGAACACTGAAGCTTTCTTT
cdr3_aa: CASSALIGSNTEAFF
v_call: TRBV25-1
clone_size: NA
d_call: NA
j_call: TRBJ1-1

cdr3_nt: TGTGCCAGTTCAAGCGGGGCCTTCCAAGAGACCCAGTACTTC
cdr3_aa: CASSSGAFQETQYF
v_call: TRBV6-5
clone_size: NA
d_call: TRBD2
j_call: TRBJ2-5

cdr3_nt: TGTGCCATCAGTTCTTCGACTAGCGGGAGTGTCGGGGAGCTGTTTTTT
cdr3_aa: CAISSSTSGSVGELFF
v_call: TRBV10-3
clone_size: NA
d_call: TRBD2
j_call: TRBJ2-2

cdr3_nt: TGTGCCAGTAATGGTGGGGACAGCTCTGGAAACACCATATATTTT
cdr3_aa: CASNGGDSSGNTIYF
v_call: TRBV19
clone_size: NA
d_call: TRBD1
j_call: TRBJ1-3

cdr3_nt: TGTGCCAGCAGCAGACAGGGAAACACCATATATTTT
cdr3_aa: CASSRQGNTIYF
v_call: TRBV5-6
clone_size: NA
d_call: NA
j_call: TRBJ1-3

cdr3_nt: TGTGCCAGCAGTTACAGCGGGGAGAACACCGGGGAGCTGTTTTTT
cdr3_aa: CASSYSGENTGELFF
v_call: TRBV6-2/TRBV6-3
clone_size: few
d_call: TRBD2
j_call: TRBJ2-2

cdr3_nt: TGTGCCAGCAGCTTCGGGGGCCAAGAGACCCAGTACTTC
cdr3_aa: CASSFGGQETQYF
v_call: TRBV11-2
clone_size: NA
d_call: NA
j_call: TRBJ2-5